What follows are 32 T cell receptor beta chains derived from one specimen sequenced in a study of T-cell reconstitution after alpha-beta-depleted transplantation in children. Unique molecular identifiers were incorporated when the TCRbeta library was constructed. From the PCR reads, TCRdb called clonotypes with MiXCR, one entry per CDR3 protein. The sample records 700,000 to 950,000 distinct CDR3 sequences, under 20% being singletons. Sequencing used PBMCs, mostly from graft donor cells, obtained 360 days after TCRalphabeta/CD19-depleted stem cell transplant. The source is a male patient under 18 who had a stem cell transplant for acute lymphoblastic leukemia, so the T cells may come from the graft donor.

V usage is TRBV12-3 or TRBV12-4 and J usage is TRBJ2-6; D is unresolved. The ends were cut back, 3 bases at V and 2 bases at J, with 8 bases in the middle. CDR3 length: 15 amino acids. DNA for the CDR3: TGTGCCAGCAGTTTTGGTCTCACTGGGGCCAACGTCCTGACTTTC. This codes for CASSFGLTGANVLTF.

This clonotype was seen a few times. This rearrangement joins TRBV4-1 to TRBJ1-4; maybe TRBD1 (6 bases). Germline CDR1 reads MGHRA; CDR2 reads YSYEKL. V gave up 1 base and J gave up 8 bases, with 20 bases separating them. The CDR3 is made up of 17 amino acids. The CDR3 nucleotides are TGCGCCAGCAGCCAAGGCCGGGGACACTTCCTAGCGGAAAAACTGTTTTTT. Its translation: CASSQGRGHFLAEKLFF.

This clonotype has a count of ten or more. The chain is built from TRBV20-1 and TRBJ2-1; 8 bases fit TRBD2. V trimming: 2 bases; J trimming: 5 bases; junction bases outside the gene matches: 8. Per the germline V gene, CDR1 is DFQATT and CDR2 is SNEGSKA (reference sequence). This CDR3 has 15 residues. The CDR3 reads CSARRTSGWNNEQFF. The CDR3 DNA is TGCAGTGCTAGAAGAACTAGCGGTTGGAACAATGAGCAGTTCTTC.

Only a few counts were recorded for this clonotype. The chain combines TRBV6-5 with TRBJ1-6; no reliable D call. V lost 5 bases to trimming and J lost 4 bases, with 21 bases between them. CDR1 and CDR2 (germline): MNHEY, SVGAGI. CDR3 length equals 18 residues. The CDR3 bases are TGTGCCAGCAGTCACGACGGAGAGGGAGGGATATATAATTCACCCCTCCACTTT. Protein: CASSHDGEGGIYNSPLHF.

In its sample, this clonotype was seen many times. This chain links TRBV27 with TRBJ2-4; a weak D match, TRBD2 (5 bases). The CDR3 covers 17 residues. Germline CDR1 is MNHEY and CDR2 is SMNVEV (reference sequence). Trimming pared 2 bases from V and 3 bases from J, leaving 17 bases between. The CDR3 is CASSLDPPLGLKNIQYF. In DNA, the CDR3 is TGTGCCAGCAGTTTAGACCCCCCACTAGGTCTCAAAAACATTCAGTACTTC.

This clonotype was detected a few times. The chain joins TRBV7-2 to TRBJ2-2, with 7 positions matching TRBD2. This CDR3 has 15 residues. Losses at the gene ends were 1 base for V and 6 bases for J; bases not matched to a gene: 5. Germline values: CDR1 SGHTA, CDR2 FQGNSA. CDR3 DNA: TGTGCCAGCAGCTTAGGTCCTCTAGCGGCCGGGGAGCTGTTTTTT. Translation gives CASSLGPLAAGELFF. Full variable domain (rest looked up from reference TRBV7-2 and TRBJ2-2): GAGVSQSPSNKVTEKGKDVELRCDPISGHTALYWYRQSLGQGLEFLIYFQGNSAPDKSGLPSDRFSAERTGGSVSTLTIQRTQQEDSAVYLCASSLGPLAAGELFFGEGSRLTVL.

This clonotype was observed many times. The chain employs TRBV15 and TRBJ2-4; 7 nucleotides line up with TRBD1. This CDR3 is 18 amino acids long. Unmatched junction bases numbered 8, after V lost 0 bases and J lost 0 bases. Germline CDR1 is LNHNV and CDR2 is YYDKDF (reference sequence). The CDR3 is CATSRDRGSFLAKNIQYF. Here the CDR3 DNA reads TGTGCCACCAGCAGAGACAGGGGGTCCTTCCTAGCCAAAAACATTCAGTACTTC.

This clonotype came up a few times. The chain carries TRBV9 and TRBJ1-3; TRBD1 might be the D (5 bases). Trimming pared 0 bases from V and 2 bases from J, leaving 6 bases between. Germline CDR1 and CDR2: SGDLS and YYNGEE. The CDR3 covers 14 residues. The CDR3: CASSVGGAGNTIYF. The CDR3 DNA is TGTGCCAGCAGCGTAGGAGGGGCTGGAAACACCATATATTTT.

This clonotype was found many times. This chain links TRBV4-1 with TRBJ1-5, with D hard to call. The V gene lost 0 bases and the J gene lost 7 bases, with 13 bases spanning the gap. The CDR3 runs to 15 residues. CDR1 is MGHRA, CDR2 YSYEKL, per germline. The CDR3 reads CASSQDILGYQPQHF. CDR3 DNA sequence: TGCGCCAGCAGCCAAGATATCTTGGGGTACCAGCCCCAGCATTTT.

This clonotype occurred a few times. V is TRBV20-1 and J is TRBJ1-5; 9 positions agree with TRBD1. Germline V CDR1 and CDR2: DFQATT, SNEGSKA (reference sequence). CDR3 length: 13 residues. V lost 5 bases and J lost 5; bases outside the gene matches: 4. In nucleotides, the CDR3 is TGCAGTGCTCACCGGGACAGGGATCAGCCCCAGCATTTT. As protein: CSAHRDRDQPQHF.

This clonotype was seen only a few times. The rearrangement links TRBV7-2 to TRBJ2-7, with D hard to call. The CDR3 has 17 residues. The V gene lost 5 bases and the J gene lost 3 bases, with 23 bases spanning the gap. Germline V gene lookup returns CDR1 SGHTA and CDR2 FQGNSA. The chain's CDR3 is CASSPTPSQSWGYEQYF. CDR3 DNA sequence: TGTGCCAGCAGCCCGACACCCTCCCAGTCGTGGGGCTACGAGCAGTACTTC.

This chain links TRBV5-1 with TRBJ2-5; the D is unclear. The germline V and J ends were trimmed by 0 bases and 2 bases, with 8 bases remaining between them. This CDR3 is built from 14 residues. In germline, CDR1 is SGHRS, CDR2 YFSETQ. This CDR3 reads CASSLGRAQETQYF. CDR3 nucleotide sequence: TGCGCCAGCAGCTTGGGCCGGGCTCAAGAGACCCAGTACTTC.

The chain combines TRBV20-1 with TRBJ1-1, with D unclear. The germline V and J ends were trimmed by 3 bases and 9 bases, with 11 bases remaining between them. Germline CDR1 reads DFQATT; CDR2 reads SNEGSKA (reference sequence). The CDR3 has 11 residues. In DNA form, the CDR3 reads TGCAGTGCTAGTAATATGAGGAAAGCTTTCTTT. It yields the protein CSASNMRKAFF.

This clonotype has a handful of counts. The chain links TRBV11-2 to TRBJ2-4; D is unclear. The length of the CDR3 is 13 residues. V was trimmed by 1 base and J by 6 bases, leaving 7 bases between them. The germline CDR1 and CDR2 sequences are SGHAT and FQNNGV. The CDR3 reads CASSLGVANIQYF. CDR3 DNA sequence: TGTGCCAGCAGCTTAGGAGTTGCAAACATTCAGTACTTC.

This clonotype was detected only a few times. This sequence joins TRBV5-1 and TRBJ2-1; 8 bases are a match to TRBD2. From germline, CDR1 is SGHRS and CDR2 YFSETQ. The CDR3 length is 15 residues. Losses at the gene ends were 0 bases for V and 10 bases for J; bases not matched to a gene: 9. In DNA form, the CDR3 reads TGCGCCAGCAGCTTGGTGGTAGCGGGAAGGAGGGAGCAGTTCTTC. Its protein is CASSLVVAGRREQFF. The variable domain in full, completed from reference TRBV5-1 and TRBJ2-1, reads KAGVTQTPRYLIKTRGQQVTLSCSPISGHRSVSWYQQTPGQGLQFLFEYFSETQRNKGNFPGRFSGRQFSNSRSEMNVSTLELGDSALYLCASSLVVAGRREQFFGPGTRLTVL.

The V call is TRBV12-3 or TRBV12-4, the J call TRBJ2-2; D is undetermined. Trimming removed 1 base at V and 6 bases at J, with 9 bases between. CDR3 length: 14 residues. In DNA form, the CDR3 reads TGTGCCAGCAGTTTAGGGGTGGGATCCGGGGAGCTGTTTTTT. Its translation: CASSLGVGSGELFF.

The chain combines TRBV6-1 with TRBJ1-5; the D gene is possibly TRBD1 (5 bases). CDR3 length: 14 amino acids. Germline values: CDR1 MNHNS, CDR2 SASEGT. Trimming shortened V by 5 bases and J by 2 bases, and 10 bases separated the two germline ends. This chain's CDR3 is CASSPGAGNQPQHF. The CDR3 DNA is TGTGCCAGCAGTCCCGGGGCCGGCAATCAGCCCCAGCATTTT.

This clonotype showed up many times. The genes are TRBV5-1 and TRBJ1-4; TRBD1 agrees at 7 bases. Germline-derived CDR1 and CDR2 are SGHRS and YFSETQ. Trimming removed 4 bases from V and 0 bases from J; junction bases left unmatched: 6. The length of the CDR3 is 16 residues. In DNA form, the CDR3 reads TGCGCCAGCAGCCGACAGGGATACGCAACTAATGAAAAACTGTTTTTT. Encoded protein: CASSRQGYATNEKLFF.

For the CDR3, the DNA is TGCAGTGCTAGAGATGGTCTAGCAACGACCTACGAGCAGTACTTC. Translating it yields CSARDGLATTYEQYF. This chain links TRBV20-1 with TRBJ2-7; tentatively, D is TRBD2 (5 bases). The CDR3 is made up of 15 amino acids. Per germline, CDR1 DFQATT and CDR2 SNEGSKA (reference sequence). The germline V and J ends were trimmed by 0 bases and 2 bases, with 14 bases remaining between them.

This clonotype was seen more than once but under ten times. This chain joins TRBV21-1 and TRBJ2-1; the tabulated D call, TRBD1, remains unverified against the DNA. TRBV21-1 is labeled a pseudogene. This CDR3 comprises 15 residues. CDR3 amino acids: CASSKAGVGGGGQFF. DNA of the CDR3: TGTGCCAGCAGCAAAGCGGGAGTCGGGGGCGGGGGTCAGTTCTTC.

The rearrangement uses TRBV7-3 and TRBJ2-1; D is ambiguous. Trimming stripped 6 bases from V and 4 bases from J, with 13 bases between. The CDR3 runs to 14 residues. Per germline, CDR1 SGHTA and CDR2 FQGTGA. CDR3 DNA sequence: TGTGCCAGCAGTCTTATGGCTAGTTACAATGAGCAGTTCTTC. Amino acid sequence: CASSLMASYNEQFF.

This chain connects TRBV18 to TRBJ2-7, with D unresolved. The germline V and J ends were trimmed by 2 bases and 3 bases, with 11 bases remaining between them. The CDR3 is made up of 14 amino acids. Germline V lookup: CDR1 KGHSH, CDR2 LQKENI. The CDR3 DNA sequence: TGTGCCAGCTCACCAGACCTGAAAGGCTACGAGCAGTACTTC. Residues: CASSPDLKGYEQYF.

The chain combines TRBV7-9 with TRBJ2-2; 7 nucleotides agree with TRBD1. This CDR3 spans 17 amino acids. The germline V gene has CDR1 SEHNR and CDR2 FQNEAQ (reference sequence). J lost 0 bases, V lost 8 bases, and 12 bases had no gene match. The CDR3 region is CASLWIETGSNTGELFF. The CDR3 DNA reads as TGTGCCAGCTTGTGGATCGAGACAGGGTCGAACACCGGGGAGCTGTTTTTT.

J is TRBJ2-1 and V is TRBV4-1, with a weak D call TRBD2 (6 bases). The CDR3 sequence is 14 residues long. Germline V lookup: CDR1 MGHRA, CDR2 YSYEKL. V was clipped by 1 base and J by 6 bases, with 10 bases between them. Here the CDR3 reads CASSQVGGVNEQFF. CDR3 coding DNA: TGCGCCAGCAGCCAAGTTGGCGGGGTCAATGAGCAGTTCTTC.

The chain recombines TRBV11-2 with TRBJ2-3; D unresolved. The CDR3 consists of 15 residues. CDR1 SGHAT and CDR2 FQNNGV come from the germline V gene. V was cut by 2 bases and J by 0 bases, with 9 bases left in between. In nucleotides, the CDR3 is TGTGCCAGCAGCTTATTCCCCGAAAGCACAGATACGCAGTATTTT. Translated: CASSLFPESTDTQYF.

This clonotype came up a few times. The CDR3 DNA reads TGTGCCAGCAGTCCCCTTGACGGCCAAGAGACCCAGTACTTC. Translated: CASSPLDGQETQYF. The rearrangement links TRBV12-3 or TRBV12-4 to TRBJ2-5; no reliable D call. The germline V and J ends were trimmed by 5 bases and 1 base, with 11 bases remaining between them. The CDR3 sequence is 14 residues long.

This clonotype was picked up a small number of times. The chain uses TRBV6-1 and TRBJ1-1; D is possibly TRBD1 (5 bases). This CDR3 is 17 amino acids long. The germline V gene has CDR1 MNHNS and CDR2 SASEGT. V lost 2 bases to trimming and J lost 4 bases, with 20 bases between them. CDR3 loop: CASSELGTLRDGTEAFF. Written as DNA, the CDR3 is TGTGCCAGCAGTGAACTGGGAACCCTCAGGGATGGCACTGAAGCTTTCTTT.

This rearrangement joins TRBV20-1 to TRBJ1-1, with D unresolved. The CDR3 contains 14 residues. V was trimmed by 5 bases and J by 0 bases, leaving 13 bases between them. Germline CDR1 and CDR2: DFQATT and SNEGSKA (reference sequence). The CDR3 DNA follows: TGCAGTGCTTTAGAGGGAGCCGTGAACACTGAAGCTTTCTTT. It specifies CSALEGAVNTEAFF.

In this sample, this clonotype turned up a few times. This sequence joins TRBV3-1 and TRBJ2-4, with D perhaps matching TRBD1 (6 bases). The CDR3 runs to 15 residues. Trimming left V 1 base short and J 11 bases short, with 18 bases between. CDR1 is LGHDT, CDR2 YNNKEL, per germline (reference sequence). CDR3 in amino acids: CASSQGAQGRWFQYF. Written as DNA, the CDR3 is TGTGCCAGCAGCCAAGGGGCACAGGGAAGATGGTTTCAGTACTTC. The complete variable domain, with remaining parts taken from reference TRBV3-1 and TRBJ2-4, reads DTAVSQTPKYLVTQMGNDKSIKCEQNLGHDTMYWYKQDSKKFLKIMFSYNNKELIINETVPNRFSPKSPDKAHLNLHINSLELGDSAVYFCASSQGAQGRWFQYFGAGTRLSVL.

J is TRBJ2-5 and V is TRBV9; D is unclear. Trimming took 1 base from V and 1 from J, leaving 8 bases between them. Germline V gene sequence: CDR1 SGDLS, CDR2 YYNGEE. The CDR3 contains 14 residues. CDR3 sequence (DNA): TGTGCCAGCAGCGTAAGCCCAGCCCAAGAGACCCAGTACTTC. Translated, it gives CASSVSPAQETQYF.

V and J are TRBV5-5 and TRBJ2-7, with D unclear. Deletions cut 0 bases from V and 3 bases from J, with 16 bases between. CDR1 SGHKS and CDR2 YYEKEE come from the germline V gene (reference sequence). This CDR3 has 16 amino acids. This CDR3 is CASSLEAAANVYEQYF. CDR3 nucleotides: TGTGCCAGCAGCTTGGAGGCTGCCGCTAACGTCTACGAGCAGTACTTC.

This clonotype was seen ten or more times. The chain uses TRBV9 and TRBJ2-1; 8 nucleotides align to TRBD2. Germline V CDR1 and CDR2: SGDLS, YYNGEE. This CDR3 has 16 amino acids. V trimming: 3 bases; J trimming: 0 bases; junction bases outside the gene matches: 5. The CDR3 DNA sequence: TGTGCCAGCAGCGAGTTAGCGGGACCCTCCTACAATGAGCAGTTCTTC. Encoded protein: CASSELAGPSYNEQFF.